Given below is one T cell receptor beta chain in context. Its antigen is as yet unknown. The V end was cut by 8 bases, the J end by 3 bases, with 11 bases between. Germline V lookup: CDR1 MNHNS, CDR2 SASEGT. This CDR3 has 13 residues. The sample originates from a study of early T cells in non-severe SARS-CoV-2 infection. Turning to the study itself: From unsorted whole blood, bulk RNA was sequenced, and the chains remained unpaired.

General study points: Missing private and CD4 specificities, VDJdb matching favored anti-spike CD8 responses.

Individual cDNA molecules were tagged with unique molecular identifiers, the study reported. TCRdb called the 5' RACE reads again in MiXCR, with one record for every CDR3 protein. The sample consists of 100,000 to 140,000 distinct CDR3 sequences, around 10% of them appearing once. The clonotype originates from an adult who was a healthcare worker with PCR-confirmed SARS-CoV-2 infection or an uninfected control (not recorded which). This rearrangement joins TRBV6-1 to TRBJ1-5; D not certain. Sequencing input: whole blood. CDR3 amino acids: CASGTPVNQPQHF. For the CDR3, the DNA is TGTGCCAGCGGCACCCCCGTCAATCAGCCCCAGCATTTT.